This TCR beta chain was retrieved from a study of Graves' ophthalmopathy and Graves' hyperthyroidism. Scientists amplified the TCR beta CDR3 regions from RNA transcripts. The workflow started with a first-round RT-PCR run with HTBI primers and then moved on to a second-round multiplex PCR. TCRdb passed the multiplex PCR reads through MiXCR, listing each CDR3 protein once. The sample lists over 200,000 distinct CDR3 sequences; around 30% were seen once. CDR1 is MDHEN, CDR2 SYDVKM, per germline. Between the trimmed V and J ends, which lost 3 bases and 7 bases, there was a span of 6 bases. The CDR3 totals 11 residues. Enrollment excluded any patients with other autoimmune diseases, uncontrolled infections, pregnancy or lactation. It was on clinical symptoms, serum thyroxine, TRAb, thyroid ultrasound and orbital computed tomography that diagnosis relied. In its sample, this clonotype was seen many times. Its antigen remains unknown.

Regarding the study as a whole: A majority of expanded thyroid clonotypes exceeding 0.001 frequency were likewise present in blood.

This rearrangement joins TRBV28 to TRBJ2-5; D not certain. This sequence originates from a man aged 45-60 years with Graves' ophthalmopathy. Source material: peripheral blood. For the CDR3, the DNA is TGTGCCAGCAGTTTTACCGGGACCCAGTACTTC. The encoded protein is CASSFTGTQYF. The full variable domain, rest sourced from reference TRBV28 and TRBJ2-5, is DVKVTQSSRYLVKRTGEKVFLECVQDMDHENMFWYRQDPGLGLRLIYFSYDVKMKEKGDIPEGYSVSREKKERFSLILESASTNQTSMYLCASSFTGTQYFGPGTRLLVL.